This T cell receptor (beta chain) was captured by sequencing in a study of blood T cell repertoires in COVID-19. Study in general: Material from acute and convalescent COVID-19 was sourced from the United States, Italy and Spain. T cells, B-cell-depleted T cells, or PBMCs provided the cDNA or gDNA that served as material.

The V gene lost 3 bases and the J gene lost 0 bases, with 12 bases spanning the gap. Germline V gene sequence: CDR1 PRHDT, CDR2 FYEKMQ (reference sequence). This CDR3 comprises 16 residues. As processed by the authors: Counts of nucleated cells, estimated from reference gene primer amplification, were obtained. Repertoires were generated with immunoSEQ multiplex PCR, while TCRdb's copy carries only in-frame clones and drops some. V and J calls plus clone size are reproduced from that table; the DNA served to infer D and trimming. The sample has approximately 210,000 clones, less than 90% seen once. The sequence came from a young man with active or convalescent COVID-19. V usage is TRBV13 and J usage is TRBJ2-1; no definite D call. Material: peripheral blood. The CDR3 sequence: CASSFSPLGSYNEQFF. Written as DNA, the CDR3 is TGTGCCAGCAGCTTTTCTCCACTCGGCTCCTACAATGAGCAGTTCTTC.